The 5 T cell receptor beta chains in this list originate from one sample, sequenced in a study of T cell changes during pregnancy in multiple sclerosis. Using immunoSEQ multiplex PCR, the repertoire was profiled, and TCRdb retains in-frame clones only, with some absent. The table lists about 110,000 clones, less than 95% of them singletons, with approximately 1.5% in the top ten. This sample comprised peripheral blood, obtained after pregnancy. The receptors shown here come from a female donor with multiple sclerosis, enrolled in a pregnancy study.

CDR3 region: CASRWGRATDTQYF. In DNA form, the CDR3 reads TGTGCCAGCAGATGGGGGAGGGCCACAGATACGCAGTATTTT. The chain couples TRBV28 to TRBJ2-3; 7 bases are shared with TRBD2. With V trimmed by 6 bases and J by 2 bases, 5 bases remained unmatched. This CDR3 region has 14 residues. CDR1 MDHEN and CDR2 SYDVKM come from the germline V gene.

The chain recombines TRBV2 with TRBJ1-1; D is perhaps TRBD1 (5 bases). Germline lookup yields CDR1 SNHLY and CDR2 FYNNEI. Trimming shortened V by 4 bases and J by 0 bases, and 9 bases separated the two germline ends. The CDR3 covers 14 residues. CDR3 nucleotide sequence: TGTGCCAGCAGTGTGACAGACATGAACACTGAAGCTTTCTTT. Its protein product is CASSVTDMNTEAFF. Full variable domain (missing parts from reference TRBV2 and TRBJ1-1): EPEVTQTPSHQVTQMGQEVILRCVPISNHLYFYWYRQILGQKVEFLVSFYNNEISEKSEIFDDQFSVERPDGSNFTLKIRSTKLEDSAMYFCASSVTDMNTEAFFGQGTRLTVV.

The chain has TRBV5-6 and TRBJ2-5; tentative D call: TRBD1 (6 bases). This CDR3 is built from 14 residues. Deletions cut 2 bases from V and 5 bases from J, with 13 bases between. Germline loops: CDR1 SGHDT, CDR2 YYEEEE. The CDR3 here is CASSFVGARETQYF. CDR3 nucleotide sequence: TGTGCCAGCAGCTTTGTGGGGGCCAGGGAGACCCAGTACTTC.

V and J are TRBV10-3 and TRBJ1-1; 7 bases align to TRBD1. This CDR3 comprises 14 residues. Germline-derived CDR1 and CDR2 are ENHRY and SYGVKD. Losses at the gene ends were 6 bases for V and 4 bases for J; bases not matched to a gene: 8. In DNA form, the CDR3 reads TGTGCCATCAGCGAAATACAGGGGACCACTGAAGCTTTCTTT. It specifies CAISEIQGTTEAFF.

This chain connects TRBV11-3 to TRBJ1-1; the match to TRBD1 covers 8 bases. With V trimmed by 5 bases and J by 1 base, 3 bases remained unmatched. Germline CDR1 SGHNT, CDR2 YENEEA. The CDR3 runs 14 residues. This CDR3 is CASSRRGPNTEAFF. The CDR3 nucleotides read TGTGCCAGCAGCCGCAGGGGGCCGAACACTGAAGCTTTCTTT. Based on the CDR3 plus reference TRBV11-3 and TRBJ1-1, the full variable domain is EAGVVQSPRYKIIEKKQPVAFWCNPISGHNTLYWYLQNLGQGPELLIRYENEEAVDDSQLPKDRFSAERLKGVDSTLKIQPAELGDSAVYLCASSRRGPNTEAFFGQGTRLTVV.